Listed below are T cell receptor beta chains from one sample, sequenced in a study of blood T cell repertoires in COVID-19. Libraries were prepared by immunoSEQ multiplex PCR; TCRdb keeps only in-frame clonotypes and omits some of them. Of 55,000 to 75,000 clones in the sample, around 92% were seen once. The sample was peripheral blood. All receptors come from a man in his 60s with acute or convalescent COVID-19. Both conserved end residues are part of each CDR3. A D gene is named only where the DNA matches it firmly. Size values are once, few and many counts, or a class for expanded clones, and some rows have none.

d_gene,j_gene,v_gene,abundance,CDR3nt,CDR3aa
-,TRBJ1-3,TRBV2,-,TGTGCCAGCAGTGAAGACAGGTTGGGAAACACCATATATTTT,CASSEDRLGNTIYF
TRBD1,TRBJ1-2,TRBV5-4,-,TGTGCCAGCAGCTTGCTCACCGGGACAGCTTATGGCTACACCTTC,CASSLLTGTAYGYTF
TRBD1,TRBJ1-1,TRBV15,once,TGTGCCACCAGCGACAGGGGGAAGGTCACTGAAGCTTTCTTT,CATSDRGKVTEAFF
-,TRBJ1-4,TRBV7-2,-,TGTGCCAGCAGCTTAAAGCCCACCGGGGGAAAACTGTTTTTT,CASSLKPTGGKLFF
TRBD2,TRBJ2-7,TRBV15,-,TGTGCCACCAGGCTGACTAGCGGGGGCCTTAGGAGCTCCTACGAGCAGTACTTC,CATRLTSGGLRSSYEQYF
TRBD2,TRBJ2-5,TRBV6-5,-,TGTGCCAGCAGTCCCCCTAGCGGTCATAAGACCCAGTACTTC,CASSPPSGHKTQYF
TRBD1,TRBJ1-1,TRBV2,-,TGTGCCAGCAGTGAAACGGAGGGGGCTTTGAACACTGAAGCTTTCTTT,CASSETEGALNTEAFF
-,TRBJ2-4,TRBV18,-,TGTGCCAGCTCGGCGGGGCAGACCTTTGCCAAAAACATTCAGTACTTC,CASSAGQTFAKNIQYF
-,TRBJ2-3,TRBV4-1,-,TGCGCCAGCAGCCCGGGATTGGGCCTCCAGTCAGATACGCAGTATTTT,CASSPGLGLQSDTQYF
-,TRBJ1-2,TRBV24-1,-,TGTGCCACCCTAGGGTTAGACAAGGGGTACTATGGCTACACCTTC,CATLGLDKGYYGYTF
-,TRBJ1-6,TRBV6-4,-,TGTGCCAGCAGGCCGCAGCCGGGAGATAATTCACCCCTCCACTTT,CASRPQPGDNSPLHF
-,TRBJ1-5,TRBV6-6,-,TGTGCCAGCAGGCACTGGAGTCAGCCCCAGCATTTT,CASRHWSQPQHF
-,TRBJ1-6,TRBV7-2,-,TGTGCCAGCAGCCTTAATTCACCCCTCCACTTT,CASSLNSPLHF
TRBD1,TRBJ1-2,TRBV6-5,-,TGTGCCAGCAGGGAGACAGGGGGGGGATATGGCTACACCTTC,CASRETGGGYGYTF
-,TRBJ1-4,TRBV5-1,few,TGCGCCAGCACGGTGGCAGGTTCAACTAATGAAAAACTGTTTTTT,CASTVAGSTNEKLFF
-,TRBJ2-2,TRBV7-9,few,TGTGCCAGCAGCTTAGCCGGGACCGGGGAGCTGTTTTTT,CASSLAGTGELFF
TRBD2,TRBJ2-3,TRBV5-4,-,TGTGCCAGCAGCTTGTGGCGGGGGGCGGGGACAGATACGCAGTATTTT,CASSLWRGAGTDTQYF
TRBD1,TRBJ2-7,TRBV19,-,TGTGCCAGTAGTGGGGACAGGGGCTCCTACGAGCAGTACTTC,CASSGDRGSYEQYF
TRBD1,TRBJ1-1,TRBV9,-,TGTGCCAGCAGCGCGACAGGGATTGGCACTGAAGCTTTCTTT,CASSATGIGTEAFF
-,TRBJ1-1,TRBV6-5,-,TGTGCCAGCAGACCTCCCAGGAACACTGAAGCTTTCTTT,CASRPPRNTEAFF